This TCR beta chain was captured in a study of shared T cell receptors in the human thymus. The assay was immunoSEQ multiplex PCR, and TCRdb's table has in-frame clones only and misses some. The table records about 540,000 clones, around 82% of them present only once. This CDR3 region has 17 residues. The germline V gene encodes CDR1 SGHNT and CDR2 YENEEA. The J segment lost 2 bases and the V segment lost 5 bases, leaving 11 bases of the junction unmatched. The same data also contributed to another study, on human thymus T cells. That study reports: Gene usage for V and J segments appeared biased in thymic and blood repertoires.

The sequenced sample consisted of thymocytes. This receptor was identified in a boy less than two years old with a congenital heart defect. The rearrangement links TRBV11-3 to TRBJ2-2; 7 bases are a match to TRBD2. The CDR3: CASSHGGDRLNTGELFF. CDR3 coding DNA: TGTGCCAGCAGCCATGGGGGGGACCGCCTAAACACCGGGGAGCTGTTTTTT.